The next 11 T cell receptor beta chains were all read from a single sample in a study of T cell responses to AZD1222 COVID-19 vaccine. Sequencing was performed with immunoSEQ multiplex PCR; in TCRdb, only in-frame clones are kept and a portion is missing. The repertoire holds more than 85,000 clones, with about 90% as singletons. Sequenced here: peripheral blood, sampled on day 0 of AZD1222 vaccination. These TCRs come from an adult in good health.

The genes are TRBV4-1 and TRBJ2-7; 9 bases agree with TRBD1. The CDR3 contains 15 residues. Looked up from germline, CDR1 is MGHRA and CDR2 is YSYEKL. Trimming cost V 3 bases and J 2 bases; bases outside gene matches: 5. The CDR3 DNA follows: TGCGCCAGCAGCCATCCGGGACAGGGTACCTACGAGCAGTACTTC. This encodes CASSHPGQGTYEQYF.

The V call is TRBV5-1, the J call TRBJ1-2; D gene uncertain. Germline assignment: CDR1 SGHRS and CDR2 YFSETQ. The V end was cut by 0 bases, the J end by 4 bases, with 10 bases between. The CDR3 runs 14 residues. The CDR3 protein is CASSLEGSLYGYTF. The CDR3 bases are TGCGCCAGCAGCTTGGAAGGCTCACTCTATGGCTACACCTTC.

This clone was seen a handful of times. In DNA form, the CDR3 reads TGTGCCAGCATTACCGGGACAGGGGGTGAAAAACTGTTTTTT. It yields the protein CASITGTGGEKLFF. The rearrangement links TRBV2 to TRBJ1-4, with 11 nucleotides matching TRBD1. There are 14 residues in the CDR3. The V gene's germline CDR1 is SNHLY and CDR2 FYNNEI. V shed 7 bases, J shed 7 bases, and the junction held 5 bases outside the gene matches.

CDR3 sequence reads: CASSQVGRTDYGYTF. The CDR3 DNA follows: TGTGCCAGCAGCCAAGTGGGGCGGACGGACTATGGCTACACCTTC. This chain joins TRBV4-2 and TRBJ1-2; D possibly corresponds to TRBD1 (5 bases). The CDR3 sequence is 15 residues long. With 1 base removed from V and 3 bases from J, the gap between germline ends came to 12 bases. Per germline, CDR1 LGHNA and CDR2 YNFKEQ.

CDR3 nucleotides: TGTGCCAGCAGCAGGACAGGGGACTATGGCTACACCTTC. It is translated as CASSRTGDYGYTF. The rearrangement links TRBV6-2 or TRBV6-3 to TRBJ1-2; TRBD1 agrees at 9 bases. Per the germline V gene, CDR1 is MNHEY and CDR2 is SVGEGT. After removal of 6 bases from V and 3 bases from J, the junction contained 2 bases not matched to a gene. The CDR3 totals 13 residues.

The V and J genes are TRBV24-1 and TRBJ2-3; 8 nucleotides agree with TRBD2. Germline loops: CDR1 KGHDR, CDR2 SFDVKD. The CDR3 is 16 residues long. V trimming: 0 bases; J trimming: 1 base; junction bases outside the gene matches: 2. CDR3 nucleotides: TGTGCCACCAGTGATTTGGGGCGGGAGGGCACAGATACGCAGTATTTT. Its translation is CATSDLGREGTDTQYF.

CDR3 sequence reads: CAISPRRGRVTDTQYF. CDR3 coding DNA: TGTGCCATCAGCCCGAGGCGGGGGAGGGTCACAGATACGCAGTATTTT. V gene TRBV10-3 combines with J gene TRBJ2-3; TRBD2 agrees at 7 bases. The trim removed 6 bases at V and 2 bases at J, leaving 11 bases unmatched. This CDR3 has 16 amino acids. The germline V gene has CDR1 ENHRY and CDR2 SYGVKD.

This clone showed up just a few times. The gene calls are TRBV5-1 and TRBJ2-7; 12 bases match TRBD2. Losses at the gene ends were 4 bases for V and 4 bases for J; bases not matched to a gene: 3. The CDR3 runs to 14 residues. Germline CDR1 is SGHRS and CDR2 is YFSETQ. CDR3 sequence: CASSGGTSGYEQYF. The CDR3 nucleotides are TGCGCCAGCAGCGGAGGGACTAGCGGGTACGAGCAGTACTTC.

The chain links TRBV4-2 to TRBJ1-6; a weak D match, TRBD1 (6 bases). The CDR3 length is 21 residues. Trimming cost V 0 bases and J 7 bases, with 28 bases left between them. CDR1 and CDR2 (germline): LGHNA, YNFKEQ. The DNA of the CDR3 is TGTGCCAGCAGCCAAGATCCCGTTCTATCCCTTGGACAGCTGATAAATTCACCCCTCCACTTT. This codes for CASSQDPVLSLGQLINSPLHF.

The genes are TRBV11-2 and TRBJ2-1; 8 nucleotides align to TRBD1. Per the germline V gene, CDR1 is SGHAT and CDR2 is FQNNGV. This CDR3 comprises 15 residues. After removal of 4 bases from V and 8 bases from J, the junction contained 10 bases not matched to a gene. DNA for the CDR3: TGTGCCAGCAGCTATCGACAGGGGCTTTGGGATGAGCAGTTCTTC. Translated, it gives CASSYRQGLWDEQFF.

This chain links TRBV27 with TRBJ1-5; 7 positions agree with TRBD1. The CDR3 has 16 residues. Germline CDR1 MNHEY, CDR2 SMNVEV (reference sequence). J lost 1 base, V lost 6 bases, and 9 bases had no gene match. The DNA for the CDR3 is TGTGCCAGCAGCCGGACAGGTCTGGGGAGCAATCAGCCCCAGCATTTT. It encodes CASSRTGLGSNQPQHF.